These 8 T cell receptor beta chains share one sample of origin, sequenced in a study of blood T cell repertoires in COVID-19. This table comes from immunoSEQ multiplex PCR, and its TCRdb copy is limited to in-frame clones, with some not included. In the table there are about 300,000 clones, roughly 90% of which are singletons. Specimen: peripheral blood. These receptors all come from a man aged 18 to 35 who had recovered from COVID-19.

The chain joins TRBV7-2 to TRBJ2-7; TRBD2 might be the D (5 bases). This CDR3 is built from 15 residues. Germline V CDR1 and CDR2: SGHTA, FQGNSA. V lost 3 bases to trimming and J lost 5 bases, with 17 bases between them. This CDR3 is CASSLAGQLGHEQYF. The CDR3 nucleotides read TGTGCCAGCAGCTTGGCGGGCCAACTGGGCCACGAGCAGTACTTC.

This sequence joins TRBV12-3 or TRBV12-4 and TRBJ1-5; D remains ambiguous. The CDR3 totals 13 residues. Trimming shortened V by 1 base and J by 7 bases, and 8 bases separated the two germline ends. CDR3 in amino acids: CASSLDERQPQHF. For the CDR3, the DNA is TGTGCCAGCAGTTTAGATGAGAGGCAGCCCCAGCATTTT.

This chain joins TRBV5-1 and TRBJ2-5; 8 bases line up with TRBD2. The CDR3 sequence is 15 residues long. The junction had 5 bases not matched to a gene; V was cut back by 2 bases and J by 2 bases. CDR1 is SGHRS, CDR2 YFSETQ, per germline. The CDR3 loop reads CASSFVLAGQETQYF. CDR3 bases: TGCGCCAGCAGCTTTGTTTTAGCGGGGCAAGAGACCCAGTACTTC.

The chain is built from TRBV12-3 or TRBV12-4 and TRBJ1-1; a possible D gene is TRBD1 (5 bases). The CDR3 length is 12 residues. With 10 bases removed from V and 6 bases from J, the gap between germline ends came to 15 bases. The CDR3 sequence is CATTWGGSEAFF. The CDR3 nucleotides are TGTGCCACAACATGGGGGGGGTCTGAAGCTTTCTTT.

A single count supports this clone. The chain joins TRBV5-1 to TRBJ2-2, with a tentative D call TRBD1 (6 bases). The CDR3 totals 13 residues. Germline assignment: CDR1 SGHRS and CDR2 YFSETQ. Trimming shortened V by 3 bases and J by 6 bases, and 9 bases separated the two germline ends. Here the CDR3 DNA reads TGCGCCAGCAGCTGGACAGAAGCCGGGGAGCTGTTTTTT. It yields the protein CASSWTEAGELFF.

The gene calls are TRBV19 and TRBJ2-5; a possible D gene is TRBD2 (5 bases). This CDR3 contains 14 residues. V was clipped by 10 bases and J by 1 base, with 16 bases between them. The V gene's germline CDR1 is LNHDA and CDR2 SQIVND (reference sequence). The CDR3 spells CATHSAEIQETQYF. DNA for the CDR3: TGTGCCACACACTCAGCGGAGATCCAAGAGACCCAGTACTTC.

The rearrangement uses TRBV27 and TRBJ2-1, with 7 bases that match TRBD1. V shed 1 base and J 1 base; nucleotides not matched to a gene: 10. The CDR3 covers 18 residues. The germline gives CDR1 MNHEY, CDR2 SMNVEV (reference sequence). CDR3 residues: CASSLFWGVQGSYNEQFF. CDR3 bases: TGTGCCAGCAGTTTATTTTGGGGAGTACAGGGGTCCTACAATGAGCAGTTCTTC.

The chain joins TRBV6-5 to TRBJ1-5; 8 bases match TRBD1. The CDR3 contains 15 residues. Germline V gene sequence: CDR1 MNHEY, CDR2 SVGAGI. V lost 6 bases, J lost 5 bases, and 9 bases stayed unmatched. In nucleotides, the CDR3 is TGTGCCAGCAGCGAGGGGCAGGGGGCCTATCAGCCCCAGCATTTT. It is translated as CASSEGQGAYQPQHF.